Following are 30 T cell receptor beta chains from one sample sequenced in a study of glioma-infiltrating T cells. Amplification of TCR alpha and beta CDR3 regions from RNA used iRepertoire nested multiplex PCR. MiXCR, applied by TCRdb to the multiplex PCR reads, yields one record per CDR3 protein. The sample yields fewer than 55,000 distinct CDR3 sequences, under 25% seen once. Sequenced: glioma tissue, nonneoplastic brain tissue, or PBMCs (not recorded which). The source is a human donor with low-grade glioma or glioblastoma, undergoing nonglioma brain surgery, or in good health (not recorded which).

This clonotype was found a few times. The chain recombines TRBV5-4 with TRBJ1-6; 8 positions agree with TRBD1. Germline V gene sequence: CDR1 SGHNT, CDR2 YYREEE (reference sequence). The V segment lost 7 bases and the J segment 9 bases; nucleotides outside the gene matches: 6. The CDR3 spans 13 residues. The CDR3 loop reads CASENRGSSPLHF. Here the CDR3 DNA reads TGTGCCAGCGAGAACAGGGGGTCTTCACCCCTCCACTTT. The entire variable domain, with the rest obtained from reference TRBV5-4 and TRBJ1-6, is as follows: ETGVTQSPTHLIKTRGQQVTLRCSSQSGHNTVSWYQQALGQGPQFIFQYYREEENGRGNFPPRFSGLQFPNYSSELNVNALELDDSALYLCASENRGSSPLHFGNGTRLTVT.

The chain employs TRBV29-1 and TRBJ1-6; tentatively, D is TRBD1 (6 bases). Germline lookup yields CDR1 SQVTM and CDR2 ANQGSEA. This CDR3 comprises 13 residues. Between the trimmed V and J ends, which lost 6 bases and 10 bases, there was a span of 16 bases. CDR3 residues: CSVKRQDSSPLHF. The CDR3 bases are TGCAGCGTCAAGAGACAGGACAGCTCACCCCTCCACTTT.

This clonotype was seen a handful of times. The rearrangement links TRBV29-1 to TRBJ2-7; D remains ambiguous. This CDR3 contains 11 residues. Looked up from germline, CDR1 is SQVTM and CDR2 is ANQGSEA. Trimming removed 3 bases from V and 2 bases from J, with 5 bases in between. This CDR3 is CSVDDTYEQYF. CDR3 DNA sequence: TGCAGCGTTGACGATACCTACGAGCAGTACTTC.

At least ten counts were recorded for this clonotype. The chain recombines TRBV3-1 with TRBJ1-5, with 8 bases lining up with TRBD1. Germline lookup yields CDR1 LGHDT and CDR2 YNNKEL (reference sequence). The length of the CDR3 is 16 residues. The V gene end was trimmed by 4 bases and the J gene end by 0 bases; junction bases not matched to a gene: 5. The CDR3 is CASSLGTGSSNQPQHF. In DNA form, the CDR3 reads TGTGCCAGCAGCCTTGGGACAGGTAGTAGCAATCAGCCCCAGCATTTT.

This clonotype was counted at least ten times. The chain carries TRBV19 and TRBJ2-5; TRBD1 matches 10 bases. The CDR3 totals 15 residues. Germline CDR1 and CDR2: LNHDA and SQIVND (reference sequence). The J segment lost 5 bases and the V segment lost 3 bases, leaving 6 bases of the junction unmatched. CDR3 bases: TGTGCCAGTAGTATGGGGACAGGGGATATTGAGACCCAGTACTTC. Translating gives CASSMGTGDIETQYF.

In this sample, this clonotype turned up many times. This chain joins TRBV4-1 and TRBJ2-1; D is perhaps TRBD1 (6 bases). Between the trimmed V and J ends, which lost 4 bases and 0 bases, there was a span of 10 bases. The CDR3 has 15 residues. Germline V gene data show CDR1 as MGHRA and CDR2 as YSYEKL. The CDR3 nucleotides read TGCGCCAGCAGCCGAACAGGGAGCTCCTACAATGAGCAGTTCTTC. This sequence encodes CASSRTGSSYNEQFF.

As for this clonotype: Being one base from a much bigger clone, this may be a read error. The chain recombines TRBV28 with TRBJ2-1, with D unclear. Germline values: CDR1 MDHEN, CDR2 SYDVKM. The CDR3 covers 13 residues. Trimming stripped 11 bases from V and 7 bases from J, with 18 bases between. CDR3 nucleotides: TGTGCCCGCCGCAGGAATTTGGGTAATGAGCAGTTCTTC. It encodes CARRRNLGNEQFF.

This clonotype was detected ten times or more. The chain is built from TRBV5-6 and TRBJ1-3, with 7 bases aligning to TRBD1. The CDR3 sequence is 14 residues long. J was trimmed by 7 bases and V by 4 bases; bases with no gene match: 8. Germline CDR1 SGHDT, CDR2 YYEEEE. CDR3 loop: CASSPTPDRNTIYF. For the CDR3, the DNA is TGTGCCAGCAGCCCGACCCCGGACAGGAACACCATATATTTT.

This clonotype was counted only a few times. The chain is built from TRBV12-5 and TRBJ1-6; TRBD1 matches at 9 bases. CDR1 and CDR2 (germline): LGHNT, FRNRAP. CDR3 length: 17 amino acids. With 1 base clipped from V and 7 bases from J, the junction kept 8 bases outside the gene matches. CDR3 DNA: TGTGCTAGTGGTTTGGACCCCGGGACAGGGTTGAATTCACCCCTCCACTTT. Its translation is CASGLDPGTGLNSPLHF.

The sample holds many counts of this clonotype. The chain uses TRBV25-1 and TRBJ2-5; the match to TRBD1 covers 8 bases. J gave up 5 bases and V 0 bases, and 2 bases lay outside the gene matches. Germline V gives CDR1 MGHDK, CDR2 SYGVNS. The CDR3 has 14 amino acids. For the CDR3, the DNA is TGTGCCAGCAGTGAATATAGGGACAGGGAGACCCAGTACTTC. Its protein product is CASSEYRDRETQYF.

This clonotype was detected only a few times. The rearrangement links TRBV12-3 or TRBV12-4 to TRBJ2-1; TRBD2 aligns across 7 bases. V shed 2 bases and J 5 bases; nucleotides not matched to a gene: 6. This CDR3 comprises 15 residues. The CDR3 DNA reads as TGTGCCAGCAGTTTATGGGGGGGGACTAACAATGAGCAGTTCTTC. The encoded protein is CASSLWGGTNNEQFF.

This clonotype was detected ten times or more. This chain links TRBV20-1 with TRBJ2-7; the match to TRBD2 covers 15 bases. V was pared by 6 bases and J by 3 bases, with 9 bases of the junction left unmatched. Looked up from germline, CDR1 is DFQATT and CDR2 is SNEGSKA (reference sequence). This CDR3 is 16 amino acids long. CDR3 coding DNA: TGCAGTGCCCTCGGGACTAGCGGGGGGACCGACTACGAGCAGTACTTC. Its protein is CSALGTSGGTDYEQYF.

Worth noting for this clonotype: A much larger clone sits a single nucleotide away, making a read error possible. The chain has TRBV7-6 and TRBJ2-7, with 7 positions matching TRBD1. The CDR3 totals 12 residues. Germline CDR1 reads SGHVS; CDR2 reads FNYEAQ. The CDR3 nucleotides read TGTGCCTCCGGGACAGAGTCCTACGGGCAGTACTTC. It codes for CASGTESYGQYF.

This clonotype has at least ten counts. V and J are TRBV28 and TRBJ2-7; no definite D call. CDR3 size: 13 residues. The germline gives CDR1 MDHEN, CDR2 SYDVKM. V was shortened by 6 bases and J by 2 bases, with 11 bases between the two germline ends. CDR3 sequence reads: CASSLQEAYEQYF. CDR3 DNA: TGTGCCAGCAGCCTACAAGAAGCCTACGAGCAGTACTTC.

This clonotype was detected only a few times. One junction end disagrees with the germline gene, perhaps due to a read error. The chain couples TRBV25-1 to TRBJ2-7, with D hard to call. There are 14 residues in the CDR3. Germline V gene data show CDR1 as MGHDK and CDR2 as SYGVNS. The CDR3: CSSSESHGGREQYF. DNA of the CDR3: TGTTCCAGCAGTGAATCCCACGGTGGCAGGGAGCAGTACTTC.

This clonotype has ten or more counts. The chain recombines TRBV7-6 with TRBJ2-7; 7 nucleotides line up with TRBD1. With V trimmed by 1 base and J by 4 bases, 7 bases remained unmatched. This CDR3 is built from 15 residues. Germline CDR1 is SGHVS and CDR2 is FNYEAQ. The CDR3 DNA reads as TGTGCCAGCAGCTTAGAGGGGGCAGGAGGATACGAGCAGTACTTC. Protein: CASSLEGAGGYEQYF. Complete variable domain (other parts from reference TRBV7-6 and TRBJ2-7): GAGVSQSPRYKVTKRGQDVALRCDPISGHVSLYWYRQALGQGPEFLTYFNYEAQQDKSGLPNDRFSAERPEGSISTLTIQRTEQRDSAMYRCASSLEGAGGYEQYFGPGTRLTVT.

This clonotype has ten or more counts. V gene TRBV7-9 combines with J gene TRBJ2-2, with no clear D. The CDR3 has 14 amino acids. Trimming took 1 base from V and 2 from J, leaving 5 bases between them. Germline V gene sequence: CDR1 SEHNR, CDR2 FQNEAQ (reference sequence). CDR3 sequence: CASSLVFNTGELFF. The DNA of the CDR3 is TGTGCCAGCAGCTTAGTATTCAACACCGGGGAGCTGTTTTTT.

The rearrangement uses TRBV27 and TRBJ1-1, with D unclear. The CDR3 is 12 amino acids. V was clipped by 8 bases and J by 7 bases, with 14 bases between them. Germline V gives CDR1 MNHEY, CDR2 SMNVEV (reference sequence). The CDR3 bases are TGTGCCAGCCAGACCGGGCCTCTTGAAGCTTTCTTT. Protein sequence: CASQTGPLEAFF.

In regard to this clonotype: A much larger clonotype is one base distant, so this may be a read error. The CDR3 loop is CASSLVENYNEQFF. Written as DNA, the CDR3 is TGCGCCAGCAGCTTGGTGGAGAACTACAATGAGCAGTTCTTC. V gene TRBV5-1 combines with J gene TRBJ2-1; D uncertain. The V gene lost 0 bases and the J gene lost 3 bases, with 7 bases spanning the gap. Per the germline V gene, CDR1 is SGHRS and CDR2 is YFSETQ. The CDR3 runs to 14 residues.

As concerns this clonotype: Germline and junction disagree at one end, which may indicate a read error. The V call is TRBV6-2 or TRBV6-3, the J call TRBJ2-5; 7 positions agree with TRBD2. The V gene's germline CDR1 is MNHEY and CDR2 SVGEGT. The CDR3 is made up of 14 amino acids. The CDR3 here is CARSLAGVDEPQYF. The CDR3 nucleotides read TGTGCCCGCAGCCTCGCGGGAGTCGACGAGCCCCAGTACTTC.

Of note for this clonotype: Because the CDR3 is missing its conserved closing phenylalanine or tryptophan, this is likely a read error. The rearrangement uses TRBV12-5 and TRBJ2-1; D could derive from TRBD1 or TRBD2 (5 bases each). V was trimmed by 5 bases and J by 8 bases, leaving 7 bases between them. This CDR3 region has 11 residues. Germline-derived CDR1 and CDR2 are LGHNT and FRNRAP. The CDR3, as DNA: TGTGCTAGTGGTCGGGGACATGAGCAGTTCTCC. It is translated as CASGRGHEQFS.

For this clonotype: Being one base from a much bigger clone, this may be a read error. The V gene is TRBV11-2, the J gene TRBJ2-5; D not certain. This CDR3 is 15 amino acids long. The germline V and J ends were trimmed by 0 bases and 4 bases, with 12 bases remaining between them. Germline CDR1 SGHAT, CDR2 FQNNGV. CDR3 in amino acids: CASSLEGLSGETQYF. The CDR3 DNA reads TGTGCCAGCAGCTTAGAAGGCCTATCCGGAGAGACCCAGTACTTC.

Notes on this clonotype: This may be a read error, as it is one base from a much larger clone. This sequence joins TRBV5-4 and TRBJ2-5; 16 positions agree with TRBD2. This CDR3 spans 17 amino acids. V trimming: 3 bases; J trimming: 2 bases; junction bases outside the gene matches: 4. Germline lookup yields CDR1 SGHNT and CDR2 YYREEE (reference sequence). CDR3 residues: CASSSGTSGGAQETQYF. CDR3 DNA: TGTGCCAGCAGCTCCGGGACTAGCGGGGGGGCTCAAGAGACCCAGTACTTC.

To note about this clonotype: The junction departs from the called germline gene at one end, perhaps through a read error. The V call is TRBV25-1, the J call TRBJ2-1, with D possibly being TRBD1 (6 bases). Germline V CDR1 and CDR2: MGHDK, SYGVNS. This CDR3 contains 20 residues. The CDR3 region is CASSEYIISDSLFSCNEQFF. The DNA of the CDR3 is TGTGCCAGCAGTGAATATATTATCTCGGACAGCCTGTTTTCCTGCAATGAGCAGTTCTTC.

Comments on this clonotype: This may arise from a read error, as a much more abundant clone is one base away. V usage is TRBV4-2 and J usage is TRBJ1-6, with no clear D. The CDR3 loop spans 18 amino acids. CDR1 is LGHNA, CDR2 YNFKEQ, per germline. For the CDR3, the DNA is TGTGACAGCAGCCACCATCCCCGTAGGGATGCGGATAATTCACCCCTCCACTTT. It encodes CDSSHHPRRDADNSPLHF.

As to this clonotype: Possible read error: a much larger clone is one base away. V usage is TRBV7-3 and J usage is TRBJ2-3; TRBD1 matches 8 bases. CDR1 is SGHTA, CDR2 FQGTGA, per germline. This CDR3 contains 16 residues. Trimming at V came to 7 bases and at J to 3 bases, leaving 12 bases not matched to a gene. The CDR3 reads CASNSTGTGSTDTQYF. The CDR3 region has the DNA TGTGCCAGCAACTCAACTGGGACAGGTTCTACAGATACGCAGTATTTT.

This clonotype has at least ten counts. The chain has TRBV20-1 and TRBJ2-1; D gene ambiguous. Germline CDR1 reads DFQATT; CDR2 reads SNEGSKA (reference sequence). Trimming took off 6 bases at V and 3 bases at J, with 6 bases between the two ends. This CDR3 comprises 11 residues. This chain's CDR3 is CSAPDYNEQFF. In DNA, the CDR3 is TGCAGTGCACCTGACTACAATGAGCAGTTCTTC.

A remark on this clonotype: A read error may be the cause here, since a much bigger clone is one base away. In DNA form, the CDR3 reads TGTGCCGGCAGTCGCCAGCTCGGACCGTCTGAAGCTTTCTTT. Amino acids: CAGSRQLGPSEAFF. The chain has TRBV28 and TRBJ1-1; D unresolved. The germline V gene has CDR1 MDHEN and CDR2 SYDVKM. The CDR3 length is 14 residues.

Comment on this clonotype: Since a much larger clone is just one base distant, this may be a read error. The chain combines TRBV16 with TRBJ1-1; D is undetermined. CDR3 length equals 15 residues. Germline CDR1 is KGHSY and CDR2 is FQNENV. The CDR3 protein is CASSQSPEAEAEASF. Here the CDR3 DNA reads TGTGCCAGCAGCCAATCGCCCGAAGCAGAAGCTGAAGCTTCCTTT. The full variable domain, with the rest looked up from reference TRBV16 and TRBJ1-1, is GEEVAQTPKHLVRGEGQKAKLYCAPIKGHSYVFWYQQVLKNEFKFLISFQNENVFDETGMPKERFSAKCLPNSPCSLEIQATKLEDSAVYFCASSQSPEAEAEASFGQGTRLTVV.

With regard to this clonotype: A much larger clonotype is one base distant, so this may be a read error. This sequence joins TRBV4-1 and TRBJ1-6; D is ambiguous. This CDR3 spans 17 amino acids. Germline values: CDR1 MGHRA, CDR2 YSYEKL. Trimming took 1 base from V and 4 from J, leaving 14 bases between them. The CDR3 reads CASSQVTWVKYNSPLHF. CDR3 DNA sequence: TGCGCCAGCAGCCAAGTTACCTGGGTAAAATATAATTCACCCCTCCACTTT.